The entry below describes one T cell receptor (beta chain). What it binds is not known. The sample is drawn from a study of cytomegalovirus exposure and HLA in healthy donors. Study-wide findings and caveats: Per published reports, the classifier diagnosed cytomegalovirus status with high specificity and sensitivity.

Looked up from germline, CDR1 is SGHVS and CDR2 is FNYEAQ. Trimming took 2 bases from V and 1 from J, leaving 10 bases between them. The CDR3 contains 15 residues. Assay used: immunoSEQ multiplex PCR; TCRdb lists only in-frame clones, some missing. The sample holds approximately 200,000 clones, around nine tenths seen once. The donors were members of the roughly 120-subject validation cohort (separate from the roughly 700-subject first cohort). This TCR came from a woman between 18 and 30 years old in good health and CMV-seronegative. The gene calls are TRBV7-6 and TRBJ2-3, with D possibly TRBD1 on 6 matching bases. Input material: PBMCs. The CDR3 region is CASSLQGFGTDTQYF. DNA of the CDR3: TGTGCCAGCAGCTTACAGGGGTTCGGCACAGATACGCAGTATTTT.